The T cell receptor beta chain under discussion was sequenced for a study of cytomegalovirus exposure and HLA in healthy donors. Germline V gene sequence: CDR1 LGHNA, CDR2 YSLEER. V dropped 1 base and J dropped 3; count of bases not matched to a gene: 6. The CDR3 runs to 16 residues. The PCR used 60 Vbeta and 13 Jbeta primers. The assay was immunoSEQ multiplex PCR, and TCRdb's table has in-frame clones only and misses some. The sample has some 190,000 clones; 77% are singletons. What was sequenced was PBMCs. J is TRBJ1-2 and V is TRBV4-3; 9 bases map to TRBD1. The clonotype was recovered from a man younger than 35 in good health and CMV-seronegative. The chain's CDR3 is CASSQAQTGGYYGYTF. CDR3 DNA: TGCGCCAGCAGCCAAGCCCAGACAGGGGGATACTATGGCTACACCTTC.